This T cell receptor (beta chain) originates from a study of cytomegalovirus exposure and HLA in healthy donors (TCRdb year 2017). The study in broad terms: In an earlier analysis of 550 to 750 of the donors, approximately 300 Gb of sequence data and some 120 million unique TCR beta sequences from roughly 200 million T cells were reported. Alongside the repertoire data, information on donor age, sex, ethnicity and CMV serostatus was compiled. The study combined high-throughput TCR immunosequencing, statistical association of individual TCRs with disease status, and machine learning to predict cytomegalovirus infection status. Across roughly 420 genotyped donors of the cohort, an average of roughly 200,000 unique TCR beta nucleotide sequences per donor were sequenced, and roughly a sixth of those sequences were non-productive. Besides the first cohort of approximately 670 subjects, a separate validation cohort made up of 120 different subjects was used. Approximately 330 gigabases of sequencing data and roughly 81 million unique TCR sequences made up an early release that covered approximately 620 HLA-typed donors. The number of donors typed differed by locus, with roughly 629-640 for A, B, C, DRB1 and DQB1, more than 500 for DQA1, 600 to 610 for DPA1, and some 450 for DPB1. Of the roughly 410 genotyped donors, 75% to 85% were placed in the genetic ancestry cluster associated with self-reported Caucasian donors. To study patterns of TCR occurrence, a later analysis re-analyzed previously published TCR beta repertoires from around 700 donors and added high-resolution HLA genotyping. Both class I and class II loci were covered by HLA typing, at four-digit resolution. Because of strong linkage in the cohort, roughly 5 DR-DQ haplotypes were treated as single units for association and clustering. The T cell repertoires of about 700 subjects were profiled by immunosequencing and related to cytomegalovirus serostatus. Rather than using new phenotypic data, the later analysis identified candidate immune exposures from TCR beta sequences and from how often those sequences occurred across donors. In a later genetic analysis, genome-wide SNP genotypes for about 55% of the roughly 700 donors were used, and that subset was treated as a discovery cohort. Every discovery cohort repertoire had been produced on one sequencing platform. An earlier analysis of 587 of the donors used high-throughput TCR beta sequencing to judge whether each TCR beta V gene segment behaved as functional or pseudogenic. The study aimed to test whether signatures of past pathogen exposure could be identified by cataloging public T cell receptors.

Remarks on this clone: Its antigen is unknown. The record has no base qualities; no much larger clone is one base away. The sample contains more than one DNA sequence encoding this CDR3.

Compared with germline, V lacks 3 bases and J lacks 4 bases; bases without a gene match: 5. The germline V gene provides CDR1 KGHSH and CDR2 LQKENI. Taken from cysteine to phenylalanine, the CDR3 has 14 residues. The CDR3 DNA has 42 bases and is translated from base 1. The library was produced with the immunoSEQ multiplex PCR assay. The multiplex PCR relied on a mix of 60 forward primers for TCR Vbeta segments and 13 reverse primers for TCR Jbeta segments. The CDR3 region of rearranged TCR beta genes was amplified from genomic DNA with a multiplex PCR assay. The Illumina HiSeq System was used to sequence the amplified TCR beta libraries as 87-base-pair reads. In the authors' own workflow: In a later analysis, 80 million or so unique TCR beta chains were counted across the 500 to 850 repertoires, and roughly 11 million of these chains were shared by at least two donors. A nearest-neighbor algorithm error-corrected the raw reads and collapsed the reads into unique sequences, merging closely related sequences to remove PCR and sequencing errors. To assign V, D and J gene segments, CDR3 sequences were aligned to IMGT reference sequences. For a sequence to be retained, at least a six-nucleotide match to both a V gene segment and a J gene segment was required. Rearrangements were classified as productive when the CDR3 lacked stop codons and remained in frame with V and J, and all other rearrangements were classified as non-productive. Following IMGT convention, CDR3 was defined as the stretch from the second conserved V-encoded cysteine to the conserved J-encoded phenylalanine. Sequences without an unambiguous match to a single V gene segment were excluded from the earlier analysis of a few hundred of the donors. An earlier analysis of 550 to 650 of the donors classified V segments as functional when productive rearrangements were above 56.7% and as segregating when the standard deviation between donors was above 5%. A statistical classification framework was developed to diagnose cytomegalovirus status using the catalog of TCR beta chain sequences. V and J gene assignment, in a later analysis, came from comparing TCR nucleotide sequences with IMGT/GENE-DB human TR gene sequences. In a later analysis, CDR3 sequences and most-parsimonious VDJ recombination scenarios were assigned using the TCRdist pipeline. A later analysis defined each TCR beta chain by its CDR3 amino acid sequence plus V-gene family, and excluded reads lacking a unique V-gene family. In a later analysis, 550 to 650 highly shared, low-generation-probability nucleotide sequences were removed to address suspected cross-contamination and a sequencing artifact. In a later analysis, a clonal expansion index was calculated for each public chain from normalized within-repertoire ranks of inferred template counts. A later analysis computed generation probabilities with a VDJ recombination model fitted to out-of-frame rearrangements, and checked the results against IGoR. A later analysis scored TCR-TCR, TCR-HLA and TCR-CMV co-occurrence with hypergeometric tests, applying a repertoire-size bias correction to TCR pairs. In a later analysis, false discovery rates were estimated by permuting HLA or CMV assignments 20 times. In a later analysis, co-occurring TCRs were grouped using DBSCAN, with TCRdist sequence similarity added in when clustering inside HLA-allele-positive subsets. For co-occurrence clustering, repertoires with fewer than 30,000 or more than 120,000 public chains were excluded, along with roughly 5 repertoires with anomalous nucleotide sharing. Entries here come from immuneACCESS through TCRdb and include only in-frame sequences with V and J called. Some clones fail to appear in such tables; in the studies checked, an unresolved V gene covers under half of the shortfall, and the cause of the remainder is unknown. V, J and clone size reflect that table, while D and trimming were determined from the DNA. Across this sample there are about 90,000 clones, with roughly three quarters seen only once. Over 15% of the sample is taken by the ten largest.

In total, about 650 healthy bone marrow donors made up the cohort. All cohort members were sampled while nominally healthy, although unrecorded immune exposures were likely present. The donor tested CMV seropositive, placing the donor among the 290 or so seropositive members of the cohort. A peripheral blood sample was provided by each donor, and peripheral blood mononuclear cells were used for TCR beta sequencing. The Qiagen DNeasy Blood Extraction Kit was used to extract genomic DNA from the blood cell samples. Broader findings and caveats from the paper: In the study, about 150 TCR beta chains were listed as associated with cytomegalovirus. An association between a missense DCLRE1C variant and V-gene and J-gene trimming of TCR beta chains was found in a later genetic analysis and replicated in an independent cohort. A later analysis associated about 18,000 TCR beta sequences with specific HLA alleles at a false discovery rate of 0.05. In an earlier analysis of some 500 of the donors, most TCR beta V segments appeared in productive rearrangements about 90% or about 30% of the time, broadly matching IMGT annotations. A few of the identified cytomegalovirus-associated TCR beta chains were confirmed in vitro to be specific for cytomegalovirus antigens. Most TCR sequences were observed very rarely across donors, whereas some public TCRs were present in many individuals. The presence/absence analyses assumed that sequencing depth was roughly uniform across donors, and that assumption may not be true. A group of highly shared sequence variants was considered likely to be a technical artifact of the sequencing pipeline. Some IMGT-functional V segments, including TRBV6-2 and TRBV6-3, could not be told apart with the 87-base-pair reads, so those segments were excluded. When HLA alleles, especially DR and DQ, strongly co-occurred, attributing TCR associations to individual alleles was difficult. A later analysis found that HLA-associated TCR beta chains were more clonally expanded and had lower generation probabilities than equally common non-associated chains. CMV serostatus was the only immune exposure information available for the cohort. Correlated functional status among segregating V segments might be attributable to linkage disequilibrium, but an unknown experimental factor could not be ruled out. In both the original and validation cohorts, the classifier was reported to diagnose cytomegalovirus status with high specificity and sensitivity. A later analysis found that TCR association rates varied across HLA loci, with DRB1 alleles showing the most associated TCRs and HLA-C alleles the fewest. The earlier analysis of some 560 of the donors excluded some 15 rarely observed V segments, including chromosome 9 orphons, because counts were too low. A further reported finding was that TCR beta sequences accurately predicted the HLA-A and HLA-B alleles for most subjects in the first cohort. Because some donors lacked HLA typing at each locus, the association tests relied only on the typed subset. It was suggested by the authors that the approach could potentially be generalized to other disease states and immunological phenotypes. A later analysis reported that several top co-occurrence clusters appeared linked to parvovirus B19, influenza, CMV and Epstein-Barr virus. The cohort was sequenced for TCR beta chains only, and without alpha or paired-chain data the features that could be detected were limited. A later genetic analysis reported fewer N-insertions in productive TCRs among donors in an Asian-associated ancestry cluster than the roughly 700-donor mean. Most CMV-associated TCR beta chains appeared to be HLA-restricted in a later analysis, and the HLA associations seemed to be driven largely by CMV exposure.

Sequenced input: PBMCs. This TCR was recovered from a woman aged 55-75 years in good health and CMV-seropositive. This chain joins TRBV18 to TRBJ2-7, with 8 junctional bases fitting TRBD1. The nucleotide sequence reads TGTGCCAGCTCACCCGACAGGGGCGGTTACGAGCAGTACTTC. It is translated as CASSPDRGGYEQYF.